Described below is a single TCR beta chain sequence and its context. Its antigen is unknown. The data originate from a study of cytomegalovirus exposure and HLA in healthy donors. 60 Vbeta and 13 Jbeta primers were used in PCR. The data were produced by immunoSEQ multiplex PCR, yet TCRdb's version contains in-frame clones alone and is incomplete. The table has roughly 50,000 clones, approximately 86% seen once. General study results and limits: According to an earlier analysis, most TCR beta V segments yielded productive rearrangements about 87% or about 30% of the time. Fewer N-insertions than the roughly 670-donor mean were reportedly shown by an Asian-associated ancestry cluster in a later analysis. The majority of CMV-associated TCR beta chains were reported as apparently HLA-restricted in a later analysis. Researchers counted approximately 160 TCR beta chains as cytomegalovirus-associated.

Trimming took off 1 base at V and 6 bases at J, with 14 bases between the two ends. Germline CDR1 and CDR2: SGHDN and FVKESK. CDR3 size: 15 residues. The sequence was obtained from a woman younger than 35 in good health and CMV-seronegative. The genes are TRBV14 and TRBJ2-3, with no clear D. Sequencing input: PBMCs. CDR3 amino acids: CASSQVGLSADTQYF. CDR3 DNA sequence: TGTGCCAGCAGCCAAGTGGGCCTATCCGCGGATACGCAGTATTTT.